This entry lists 9 T cell receptor beta chains sequenced from one sample in a study of T cell repertoires in cytomegalovirus infection. One entry per CDR3 protein results from TCRdb running MiXCR on the reads. The top ten hold over 11% of the sample, which has approximately 990,000 distinct CDR3 sequences, around 31% seen once. The antigens of these receptors remain unknown. Source: cultured CD8+ T cells from PBMCs, taken from culture after CMV antigen stimulation. The receptor set was obtained from a human donor in good health (CMV status not recorded). Some clones in this sample may be carry-over from other donors' samples.

This clonotype showed up many times. The chain joins TRBV7-9 to TRBJ2-2; D possibly corresponds to TRBD1 (6 bases). Germline lookup yields CDR1 SEHNR and CDR2 FQNEAQ (reference sequence). The ends were cut back, 6 bases at V and 3 bases at J, with 17 bases in the middle. CDR3 length: 16 amino acids. In nucleotides, the CDR3 is TGTGCCAGCAGTTCAAACAGGGTCCAGGACACCGGGGAGCTGTTTTTT. It is translated as CASSSNRVQDTGELFF.

V is TRBV11-3 and J is TRBJ2-1; 11 nucleotides agree with TRBD1. The length of the CDR3 is 17 residues. Trimming cost V 4 bases and J 4 bases; bases outside gene matches: 9. Looked up from germline, CDR1 is SGHNT and CDR2 is YENEEA. The CDR3 loop is CASSSYTGTGGYNEQFF. The CDR3 region has the DNA TGTGCCAGCAGCTCATACACCGGGACAGGGGGTTACAATGAGCAGTTCTTC.

The DNA for the CDR3 is TGTGCCAGCAGTAGCCGGGAGCAGGACCCCTACGAGCAGTACTTC. It translates to CASSSREQDPYEQYF. The chain has TRBV7-6 and TRBJ2-7; D might be TRBD2 (6 bases). Germline-derived CDR1 and CDR2 are SGHVS and FNYEAQ. This CDR3 contains 15 residues. Trimming shortened V by 6 bases and J by 2 bases, and 17 bases separated the two germline ends. The full variable domain, its missing parts supplied by reference TRBV7-6 and TRBJ2-7, is GAGVSQSPRYKVTKRGQDVALRCDPISGHVSLYWYRQALGQGPEFLTYFNYEAQQDKSGLPNDRFSAERPEGSISTLTIQRTEQRDSAMYRCASSSREQDPYEQYFGPGTRLTVT.

This clonotype was detected only a few times. The V and J genes are TRBV7-6 and TRBJ2-5; D ambiguous. Germline assignment: CDR1 SGHVS and CDR2 FNYEAQ. CDR3 size: 12 residues. With 3 bases removed from V and 5 bases from J, the gap between germline ends came to 7 bases. The CDR3 is CASSFVAETQYF. The CDR3 DNA reads TGTGCCAGCAGCTTTGTGGCCGAGACCCAGTACTTC.

This clonotype turned up a few times. The rearrangement joins TRBV6-1 to TRBJ2-5; TRBD1 matches at 7 bases. Germline loops: CDR1 MNHNS, CDR2 SASEGT. V shed 6 bases, J shed 1 base, and the junction held 2 bases outside the gene matches. The CDR3 is 13 amino acids. CDR3 sequence (DNA): TGTGCCAGCAGGGGGGACAGCCAAGAGACCCAGTACTTC. Amino acids: CASRGDSQETQYF.

The chain is built from TRBV10-3 and TRBJ1-2; 9 nucleotides line up with TRBD1. Germline V gene data show CDR1 as ENHRY and CDR2 as SYGVKD. With 2 bases clipped from V and 4 bases from J, the junction kept 2 bases outside the gene matches. CDR3 size: 14 residues. The CDR3 reads CAISEQTGGYGYTF. The CDR3 bases are TGTGCCATCAGTGAGCAGACAGGGGGCTATGGCTACACCTTC.

This clonotype was seen a few times. This rearrangement joins TRBV20-1 to TRBJ2-7; 7 bases fit TRBD2. The CDR3 is 14 residues long. With 0 bases clipped from V and 2 bases from J, the junction kept 4 bases outside the gene matches. Germline V gene data show CDR1 as DFQATT and CDR2 as SNEGSKA (reference sequence). DNA of the CDR3: TGCAGTGCTAGAGATATCACTAGCGCCTACGAGCAGTACTTC. It specifies CSARDITSAYEQYF.

This chain links TRBV6-2 or TRBV6-3 with TRBJ2-7, with 12 bases lining up with TRBD1. With V trimmed by 3 bases and J by 5 bases, 11 bases remained unmatched. CDR3 size: 17 residues. Germline CDR1 and CDR2: MNHEY and SVGEGT. DNA of the CDR3: TGTGCCAGCAGTTATCGGGGGGGACAGGGGGCTCTGGACGAGCAGTACTTC. Its translation: CASSYRGGQGALDEQYF.

The chain links TRBV15 to TRBJ2-7, with D hard to call. The germline V gene encodes CDR1 LNHNV and CDR2 YYDKDF (reference sequence). CDR3 length equals 15 residues. Between the trimmed V and J ends, which lost 1 base and 3 bases, there was a span of 13 bases. DNA for the CDR3: TGTGCCACCAGCAGAGTACAGCAGAGGTTCTACGAGCAGTACTTC. This translates into CATSRVQQRFYEQYF.